Each of the 8 T cell receptor beta chains below was sequenced from the same sample in a study of cytomegalovirus exposure and HLA in healthy donors. The PCR had 60 Vbeta and 13 Jbeta primers. The assay was immunoSEQ multiplex PCR, and TCRdb's table has in-frame clones only and misses some. The top ten hold roughly 3.5% of the sample, which has about 160,000 clones, around 77% seen once. The sample was PBMCs. These receptors were collected from a young man in good health and CMV-seropositive.

The J gene is TRBJ2-7, the V gene TRBV4-3; D might be TRBD2 (5 bases). Trimming took 4 bases from V and 2 from J, leaving 15 bases between them. The CDR3 has 15 residues. CDR1 is LGHNA and CDR2 is YSLEER in the germline V gene. The CDR3 sequence: CASSRGRTRPYEQYF. The CDR3 nucleotides are TGCGCCAGCAGCCGAGGCAGGACTCGACCCTACGAGCAGTACTTC.

The chain is built from TRBV4-3 and TRBJ2-7, with D possibly matching TRBD1 (6 bases). This CDR3 is built from 16 residues. The germline gives CDR1 LGHNA, CDR2 YSLEER. The V end lost 0 bases, the J end lost 1 base, and 13 bases lay between the germline ends. The CDR3 sequence is CASSQEAGALSYEQYF. In DNA, the CDR3 is TGCGCCAGCAGCCAAGAGGCAGGGGCCCTATCCTACGAGCAGTACTTC.

The chain has TRBV6-5 and TRBJ2-7; 8 nucleotides line up with TRBD1. The trim removed 6 bases at V and 3 bases at J, leaving 7 bases unmatched. Germline V gives CDR1 MNHEY, CDR2 SVGAGI. The CDR3 has 14 residues. CDR3 sequence (DNA): TGTGCCAGCAGCTTCCGGGACAGGAACTACGAGCAGTACTTC. As protein: CASSFRDRNYEQYF.

The V call is TRBV1, the J call TRBJ2-1; the table assigns TRBD2, which was not confirmed against the DNA. TRBV1 is assigned pseudogene status. CDR3 length: 14 amino acids. The CDR3, as DNA: TGCACCAACCAGACTAGCGGGGACTACAATGAGCAGTTCTTC. Residues: CTNQTSGDYNEQFF.

This clone was counted a single time. As DNA, the CDR3 is TGTGCCAGTAATCCCGGGACAGGGCTAAATGAGCAGTTCTTC. It specifies CASNPGTGLNEQFF. V is TRBV19 and J is TRBJ2-1; the match to TRBD1 covers 9 bases. The CDR3 has 14 amino acids. CDR1 is LNHDA and CDR2 is SQIVND in the germline V gene (reference sequence). After removal of 7 bases from V and 7 bases from J, the junction contained 8 bases not matched to a gene.

The chain recombines TRBV7-3 with TRBJ2-2, with 10 positions matching TRBD1. Unmatched junction bases numbered 7, after V lost 5 bases and J lost 4 bases. CDR1 and CDR2 from the germline V gene are SGHTA and FQGTGA. The CDR3 extends over 16 amino acids. The CDR3 sequence is CASSQTGGAGTGELFF. As DNA, the CDR3 is TGTGCCAGCAGCCAGACAGGGGGCGCGGGCACCGGGGAGCTGTTTTTT.

V gene TRBV7-2 combines with J gene TRBJ1-3; no clear D gene. From germline, CDR1 is SGHTA and CDR2 FQGNSA. The CDR3 sequence is 13 residues long. CDR3 nucleotides: TGTGGGTGCGCCGACATCTCTGGAAACACCATATATTTT. As protein: CGCADISGNTIYF.

The chain has TRBV14 and TRBJ2-2; tentatively, D is TRBD1 (6 bases). V gave up 3 bases and J gave up 5 bases, with 13 bases separating them. The germline V gene has CDR1 SGHDN and CDR2 FVKESK. The CDR3 covers 15 residues. DNA of the CDR3: TGTGCCAGCAGCCACAGGGGCCTTGGGACCGGGGAGCTGTTTTTT. It translates to CASSHRGLGTGELFF. Complete variable domain (other parts from reference TRBV14 and TRBJ2-2): EAGVTQFPSHSVIEKGQTVTLRCDPISGHDNLYWYRRVMGKEIKFLLHFVKESKQDESGMPNNRFLAERTGGTYSTLKVQPAELEDSGVYFCASSHRGLGTGELFFGEGSRLTVL.